This TCR beta chain was identified during a study of cytomegalovirus exposure and HLA in healthy donors. On the study more broadly: Inside one of the first data releases sat some 93 million unique TCRs taken from HLA-typed donors. Study conclusions and caveats: Further analysis was carried out later, and it showed several of the most significant clusters appearing linked to common viral pathogens. The only immune exposure information that was available was CMV serostatus.

Concerning this clone itself: What it recognizes is unknown.

With 60 Vbeta and 13 Jbeta primers, the PCR was carried out. TCRdb's table, derived via immunoSEQ multiplex PCR, lists solely in-frame clones and lacks some. The table records 200,000 to 250,000 clones, more than 65% of them present only once. Sequencing was performed on PBMCs. The sequence derives from a man between 18 and 29 years old in good health and CMV-seronegative.

The CDR3 DNA reads TGTGCCAGCACCGAAAGACAGGATTACAATGAGCAGTTCTTC. As protein: CASTERQDYNEQFF. The V gene is TRBV28, the J gene TRBJ2-1; D perhaps matches TRBD1 (6 bases). Per germline, CDR1 MDHEN and CDR2 SYDVKM. The CDR3 is made up of 14 amino acids. Deletions cut 7 bases from V and 4 bases from J, with 14 bases between.